Below are 9 T cell receptor beta chains sequenced from a single sample in a study of T cell repertoires in cytomegalovirus infection. Each CDR3 protein is one row after TCRdb ran MiXCR on the reads. The data show around 740,000 distinct CDR3 sequences, roughly 35% seen once. The sequenced sample was PBMCs. These receptors originate from a human donor in good health (CMV status not recorded). Some clones in this sample may be carry-over from other donors' samples.

V and J are TRBV10-3 and TRBJ2-5; D is possibly TRBD2 (5 bases). Between the trimmed V and J ends, which lost 3 bases and 4 bases, there was a span of 12 bases. CDR1 is ENHRY, CDR2 SYGVKD, per germline. This CDR3 spans 14 amino acids. CDR3: CAISDLGARETQYF. The CDR3 DNA reads TGTGCCATCAGTGATCTGGGAGCCCGAGAGACCCAGTACTTC.

The rearrangement links TRBV29-1 to TRBJ2-1, with D perhaps TRBD2 (6 bases). V was trimmed by 6 bases and J by 10 bases, leaving 13 bases between them. This CDR3 is built from 11 residues. Germline V lookup: CDR1 SQVTM, CDR2 ANQGSEA. CDR3 protein: CSVRDSGEQFF. As DNA, the CDR3 is TGCAGCGTGAGGGACTCGGGCGAGCAGTTCTTC.

This clonotype was picked up a small number of times. The chain joins TRBV29-1 to TRBJ1-2; D gene unclear. Germline V CDR1 and CDR2: SQVTM, ANQGSEA. CDR3 length: 12 residues. Trimming cost V 3 bases and J 4 bases, with 9 bases left between them. CDR3 nucleotides: TGCAGCGTTGATGGTGCCTCCTATGGCTACACCTTC. Amino acids: CSVDGASYGYTF.

This clonotype occurred a few times. One end of the junction is discordant with germline, which a read error may explain. The rearrangement uses TRBV12-3 or TRBV12-4 and TRBJ2-2, with 8 bases that match TRBD2. The CDR3 totals 15 residues. CDR3 sequence (DNA): TGTGCCAGCAGTATAGCGGGACGGAACACCGGGGAGCTGTTTTTT. Amino acids: CASSIAGRNTGELFF.

The table lists this clonotype with a count of one. The V gene is TRBV27, the J gene TRBJ2-3, with a possible D match to TRBD1 (7 bases). CDR3 length: 16 residues. Trimming left V 2 bases short and J 10 bases short, with 22 bases between. The germline gives CDR1 MNHEY, CDR2 SMNVEV (reference sequence). The CDR3 region has the DNA TGTGCCAGCAGTTTACTTCGGGACAGACTAGTTTTGGCGCAGTATTTT. The encoded protein is CASSLLRDRLVLAQYF.

The CDR3 nucleotides read TGTGCCAGCAGCCGCGGGACAGGGGGAGGCACTGAAGCTTTCTTT. Protein: CASSRGTGGGTEAFF. J is TRBJ1-1 and V is TRBV12-3 or TRBV12-4; 11 bases are a match to TRBD1. With 6 bases clipped from V and 4 bases from J, the junction kept 7 bases outside the gene matches. The CDR3 contains 15 residues.

This rearrangement joins TRBV11-2 to TRBJ2-5; D unclear. The germline gives CDR1 SGHAT, CDR2 FQNNGV. The CDR3 has 14 amino acids. V was cut by 3 bases and J by 3 bases, with 11 bases left in between. In nucleotides, the CDR3 is TGTGCCAGCAGCTTCACACCGTACGAAGAGACCCAGTACTTC. Translation: CASSFTPYEETQYF.

Points on this clonotype: Relative to the germline gene, one junction end is altered; a read error may explain this. V is TRBV5-1 and J is TRBJ2-6; D unclear. The CDR3 runs 16 residues. Germline V gene lookup returns CDR1 SGHRS and CDR2 YFSETQ. The CDR3 reads CASSLERAIGANVLTF. The CDR3 bases are TGCGCAAGCAGCTTGGAAAGGGCGATTGGGGCCAACGTCCTGACTTTC.

V gene TRBV9 combines with J gene TRBJ2-4; 9 bases agree with TRBD1. The V segment lost 3 bases and the J segment 1 base; nucleotides outside the gene matches: 8. The V gene's germline CDR1 is SGDLS and CDR2 YYNGEE. The CDR3 covers 17 residues. CDR3 sequence (DNA): TGTGCCAGCAGCGCCCGACAGGGGGAAGGCGCCAAAAACATTCAGTACTTC. Translating gives CASSARQGEGAKNIQYF.